The rows below give T cell receptor beta chains drawn from one sample of a study of CD8+ T cells in alopecia areata. This table comes from immunoSEQ multiplex PCR, and its TCRdb copy is limited to in-frame clones, with some not included. The data contain 90,000 to 130,000 clones, less than 75% of them singletons. This specimen consisted of CD8+ T cells sorted from blood, obtained at week 24, from a patient treated with tofacitinib. All receptors come from a human donor with alopecia areata. The CDR3 runs from the conserved cysteine through the conserved F or W. D genes are given only for firm matches. Not all rows give a size; the values are once, few, many and, for expanded clones, a class.

CDR3	DNA	D	length	size	V	J
CASSSPGTPLSGANVLTF	TGTGCCAGCAGCTCCCCCGGGACACCACTCTCTGGGGCCAACGTCCTGACTTTC	-	18	-	TRBV7-6	TRBJ2-6
CASSAVGEQYF	TGTGCCAGCAGCGCGGTTGGGGAGCAGTACTTC	-	11	-	TRBV7-8	TRBJ2-7
CASSYDSTDTQYF	TGTGCCAGCAGTTACGACAGCACAGATACGCAGTATTTT	-	13	-	TRBV6-6	TRBJ2-3
CASSRGQGHTEAFF	TGCGCCAGCAGCCGTGGACAGGGACACACTGAAGCTTTCTTT	TRBD1	14	few	TRBV5-1	TRBJ1-1
CASSLTTEGEQYF	TGTGCCAGCAGCCTAACTACAGAGGGCGAGCAGTACTTC	-	13	-	TRBV14	TRBJ2-7
CAISESIPGEAFF	TGTGCCATCAGTGAGTCGATACCGGGTGAAGCTTTCTTT	-	13	-	TRBV10-3	TRBJ1-1
CAWLGRGGTGELFF	TGTGCCTGGCTGGGTAGGGGGGGTACCGGGGAGCTGTTTTTT	-	14	-	TRBV30	TRBJ2-2
CASRSPWVSYGYTF	TGTGCCAGCAGAAGCCCCTGGGTTAGCTATGGCTACACCTTC	-	14	-	TRBV27	TRBJ1-2
CASRGGADTYNSPLHF	TGTGCCAGCAGGGGGGGTGCAGACACCTATAATTCACCCCTCCACTTT	-	16	-	TRBV7-9	TRBJ1-6
CATSPRGGAVNEQFF	TGTGCCACCAGCCCCCGGGGGGGGGCCGTCAATGAGCAGTTCTTC	TRBD2	15	-	TRBV15	TRBJ2-1
CSAMDTNYGYTF	TGCAGCGCCATGGACACAAACTATGGCTACACCTTC	-	12	once	TRBV29-1	TRBJ1-2
CASSWGGREQFF	TGTGCCAGCAGTTGGGGCGGGCGGGAGCAGTTCTTC	-	12	-	TRBV27	TRBJ2-1
CASSFRGTDTQYF	TGTGCCAGCAGCTTTAGAGGCACAGATACGCAGTATTTT	-	13	-	TRBV11-2	TRBJ2-3
CAISEDNEQFF	TGTGCCATCAGTGAAGACAATGAGCAGTTCTTC	-	11	-	TRBV10-3	TRBJ2-1
CASSQASNQPQHF	TGTGCCAGTAGTCAGGCAAGCAATCAGCCCCAGCATTTT	-	13	-	TRBV19	TRBJ1-5
CASSLSPGSSYNEQFF	TGTGCCAGCAGTTTATCTCCAGGCAGCTCCTACAATGAGCAGTTCTTC	-	16	few	TRBV27	TRBJ2-1
CASSEGGYSNQPQHF	TGCGCCAGCAGTGAAGGCGGTTATAGCAATCAGCCCCAGCATTTT	-	15	-	TRBV10-2	TRBJ1-5
CASSPQTEGNQPQHF	TGTGCCAGCAGTCCCCAGACAGAGGGCAATCAGCCCCAGCATTTT	-	15	once	TRBV27	TRBJ1-5
CASSLVGTSAEQFF	TGTGCCAGCAGCTTAGTAGGGACTAGTGCTGAGCAGTTCTTC	TRBD2	14	-	TRBV11-2	TRBJ2-1
CAWSSLAGRRSTDTQYF	TGTGCCTGGAGTAGTCTAGCGGGGCGAAGGAGCACAGATACGCAGTATTTT	TRBD2	17	-	TRBV30	TRBJ2-3
CASSPTGQGAYNEQFF	TGCGCCAGCAGCCCCACCGGACAGGGAGCCTACAATGAGCAGTTCTTC	TRBD1	16	-	TRBV5-1	TRBJ2-1
CAWSDLGTEDQPQHF	TGTGCCTGGAGTGACCTCGGGACAGAGGATCAGCCCCAGCATTTT	TRBD1	15	-	TRBV30	TRBJ1-5
CAWRAELAGYNEQFF	TGTGCCTGGAGAGCGGAACTAGCGGGGTACAATGAGCAGTTCTTC	TRBD2	15	few	TRBV30	TRBJ2-1
CASSEGQVGSYEQYF	TGTGCCAGCAGTGAGGGCCAGGTTGGTTCCTACGAGCAGTACTTC	-	15	-	TRBV6-1	TRBJ2-7
CASSLTQGSMETQYF	TGTGCCAGCAGCCTGACCCAGGGCTCAATGGAGACCCAGTACTTC	-	15	-	TRBV13	TRBJ2-5
CASSQDSGGAGELFF	TGTGCCAGCAGCCAAGATAGCGGGGGGGCCGGGGAGCTGTTTTTT	TRBD2	15	few	TRBV5-4	TRBJ2-2
CASSSGQGETNGYTF	TGTGCCAGCAGCTCGGGACAGGGAGAAACTAATGGCTACACCTTC	TRBD1	15	-	TRBV13	TRBJ1-2
CASSSRTGMGYTF	TGCGCCAGCAGCTCCCGGACAGGGATGGGCTACACCTTC	TRBD1	13	once	TRBV5-1	TRBJ1-2
CSAQGARGYTF	TGCAGCGCCCAGGGGGCACGAGGCTACACCTTC	TRBD1	11	few	TRBV29-1	TRBJ1-2
CASSPSGGDTEAFF	TGTGCCAGCTCACCTTCTGGGGGCGACACTGAAGCTTTCTTT	-	14	once	TRBV18	TRBJ1-1
CSVEARGGAETQYF	TGCAGCGTTGAGGCACGCGGGGGGGCAGAGACCCAGTACTTC	TRBD2	14	few	TRBV29-1	TRBJ2-5
CSVEDAGREGYGYTF	TGCAGCGTTGAAGATGCGGGCAGGGAGGGGTATGGCTACACCTTC	-	15	-	TRBV29-1	TRBJ1-2
CAWSLGTEAFF	TGTGCCTGGAGCCTAGGGACTGAAGCTTTCTTT	-	11	-	TRBV30	TRBJ1-1
CASSQGLRGEQYF	TGCGCCAGCAGCCAGGGCCTGAGAGGCGAGCAGTACTTC	-	13	few	TRBV4-1	TRBJ2-7
CASSAGGGSSPLHF	TGTGCCAGCAGCGCGGGCGGGGGCTCTTCACCCCTCCACTTT	-	14	-	TRBV7-9	TRBJ1-6
CASSLRSYEQYF	TGTGCCAGCAGCCTAAGATCCTACGAGCAGTACTTC	-	12	few	TRBV28	TRBJ2-7
CASSYSRGYEQYF	TGTGCCAGCAGTTACTCTAGGGGATACGAGCAGTACTTC	-	13	-	TRBV6-5	TRBJ2-7
CASSLVGSATEAFF	TGTGCCAGCAGTTTGGTAGGGAGTGCCACTGAAGCTTTCTTT	-	14	-	TRBV27	TRBJ1-1
CASSLDRGTLPREQYF	TGCGCCAGCAGCTTGGACAGGGGGACCCTTCCGAGGGAGCAGTACTTC	TRBD1	16	few	TRBV5-1	TRBJ2-7
CASSQARTGQETQYF	TGTGCCAGCAGCCAAGCAAGGACAGGGCAAGAGACCCAGTACTTC	TRBD1	15	few	TRBV4-2	TRBJ2-5
CASSQKPGLAFYEQYF	TGTGCCAGCAGCCAAAAACCGGGACTAGCTTTCTACGAGCAGTACTTC	TRBD2	16	once	TRBV7-2	TRBJ2-7
CASSLDTEETQYF	TGCGCCAGCAGCCTCGACACCGAAGAGACCCAGTACTTC	-	13	-	TRBV4-1	TRBJ2-5
CASSLALQGSAGELFF	TGTGCCAGCAGCTTGGCCCTACAGGGGAGCGCCGGGGAGCTGTTTTTT	TRBD1	16	-	TRBV5-6	TRBJ2-2
CAISPDREYNEQFF	TGTGCCATCAGCCCGGACAGGGAGTACAATGAGCAGTTCTTC	TRBD1	14	-	TRBV10-3	TRBJ2-1
CASSELLDREETQYF	TGTGCCAGCAGTGAACTATTGGACAGGGAAGAGACCCAGTACTTC	TRBD1	15	-	TRBV6-1	TRBJ2-5
CASSQARISEAFF	TGTGCCAGCAGCCAAGCAAGGATCAGTGAAGCTTTCTTT	-	13	-	TRBV14	TRBJ1-1
CASSPQGTNQPQHF	TGTGCCAGCTCACCTCAGGGGACGAATCAGCCCCAGCATTTT	-	14	-	TRBV18	TRBJ1-5
CASSPRTGSSYEQYF	TGTGCCAGCAGCCCCCGGACAGGTAGCTCCTACGAGCAGTACTTC	TRBD1	15	-	TRBV9	TRBJ2-7
CASSLGVGGKIYNEQFF	TGTGCCAGCAGCTTAGGGGTCGGAGGGAAAATCTACAATGAGCAGTTCTTC	-	17	few	TRBV11-2	TRBJ2-1
CASSLTGPTLEQYF	TGTGCCAGCAGCTTAACCGGACCTACCCTCGAGCAGTACTTC	-	14	-	TRBV7-8	TRBJ2-7
CASNPRATANEKLFF	TGCGCCAGCAACCCCCGCGCGACAGCTAATGAAAAACTGTTTTTT	-	15	once	TRBV4-1	TRBJ1-4
CSVEDQDSSSYNEQFF	TGCAGCGTTGAAGACCAAGACAGCAGCTCCTACAATGAGCAGTTCTTC	-	16	-	TRBV29-1	TRBJ2-1
CASSPGGPDQPQHF	TGTGCCAGCTCCCCTGGGGGGCCCGATCAGCCCCAGCATTTT	-	14	-	TRBV27	TRBJ1-5
CASSLDSTDTQYF	TGCGCCAGCAGCTTGGACAGCACAGATACGCAGTATTTT	-	13	-	TRBV5-1	TRBJ2-3
CAWSVPIEESGNTIYF	TGTGCCTGGAGTGTACCAATCGAGGAGTCTGGAAACACCATATATTTT	-	16	-	TRBV30	TRBJ1-3
CASTLAGSTDTQYF	TGTGCCAGCACTCTAGCGGGTAGCACAGATACGCAGTATTTT	TRBD2	14	few	TRBV27	TRBJ2-3
CASSVGDRETQYF	TGTGCCAGCAGCGTAGGAGACAGAGAGACCCAGTACTTC	-	13	-	TRBV9	TRBJ2-5
CASKPQLLAKNIQYF	TGTGCCAGCAAGCCTCAGCTACTAGCCAAAAACATTCAGTACTTC	-	15	once	TRBV27	TRBJ2-4
CSVGYSSYEQYF	TGCAGCGTTGGGTACAGCTCCTACGAGCAGTACTTC	-	12	-	TRBV29-1	TRBJ2-7
CASSLAVEAGELFF	TGTGCCAGCAGCTTAGCCGTAGAAGCCGGGGAGCTGTTTTTT	-	14	-	TRBV7-9	TRBJ2-2